Below are 21 T cell receptor beta chains sequenced from a single sample in a study of T cells in Graves' hyperthyroidism and ophthalmopathy (dated by TCRdb to about 2019). Library generation was performed with multiplex PCR. Sequencing instrument: Illumina HiSeq 2000. TCR beta CDR3 regions were amplified from RNA transcripts. The TCR CDR3 was subjected to a first round of RT-PCR using the HTBI primer set and the Qiagen OneStep RT-PCR kit. TCRdb reprocessed the public reads (quality trimming at Q25 with fastp, clone calling with MiXCR) and kept in-frame beta chains. Each record represents a unique CDR3 protein, reported with the most common genes and DNA among its rows. Here the sample has hundreds of thousands of distinct CDR3 sequences; roughly 40% occur a single time. 8% to 9% of the sample is taken by the ten largest. The sequencing input was blood. The origin of the receptors is a man younger than 35 with Graves' hyperthyroidism.

Only a few counts were recorded for this clonotype. This chain joins TRBV19 and TRBJ1-1, with D hard to call. Germline V gene lookup returns CDR1 LNHDA and CDR2 SQIVND (reference sequence). The CDR3 totals 15 residues. V was cut by 5 bases and J by 4 bases, with 17 bases left in between. CDR3 sequence (DNA): TGTGCCAGTAGTGTTTATAAGGCAGAGGGCACTGAAGCTTTCTTT. Translated, it gives CASSVYKAEGTEAFF.

This clonotype has more than one count but fewer than ten. The V call is TRBV6-5, the J call TRBJ2-7; 8 bases line up with TRBD1. The junction had 6 bases not matched to a gene; V was cut back by 2 bases and J by 6 bases. CDR1 MNHEY and CDR2 SVGAGI come from the germline V gene. There are 14 residues in the CDR3. DNA of the CDR3: TGTGCCAGCAGTTACGGGGGCAGGGGGCGCGAGCAGTACTTC. Translated, it gives CASSYGGRGREQYF.

The chain couples TRBV27 to TRBJ1-6; a weak D match, TRBD1 (5 bases). CDR1 is MNHEY and CDR2 is SMNVEV in the germline V gene (reference sequence). The germline V and J ends were trimmed by 3 bases and 6 bases, with 9 bases remaining between them. The CDR3 runs to 14 residues. The CDR3 sequence: CASSLRRVNSPLHF. The CDR3 nucleotides are TGTGCCAGCAGTTTGCGCAGGGTTAATTCACCCCTCCACTTT.

This rearrangement joins TRBV7-2 to TRBJ2-5, with 11 nucleotides matching TRBD2. The V gene's germline CDR1 is SGHTA and CDR2 FQGNSA. Losses at the gene ends were 5 bases for V and 2 bases for J; bases not matched to a gene: 10. The CDR3 covers 17 residues. The CDR3 is CASSLNPGLAEQETQYF. CDR3 nucleotides: TGTGCCAGCAGCCTCAACCCGGGACTAGCGGAGCAAGAGACCCAGTACTTC.

This clonotype appeared many times. The chain joins TRBV19 to TRBJ1-1; 9 positions match TRBD1. The J segment lost 3 bases and the V segment lost 0 bases, leaving 8 bases of the junction unmatched. Germline V gives CDR1 LNHDA, CDR2 SQIVND (reference sequence). This CDR3 has 17 residues. The CDR3 DNA reads as TGTGCCAGTAGTATAGATCCATGGACAGGGGCAGACACTGAAGCTTTCTTT. It specifies CASSIDPWTGADTEAFF. Full variable domain (missing parts from reference TRBV19 and TRBJ1-1): DGGITQSPKYLFRKEGQNVTLSCEQNLNHDAMYWYRQDPGQGLRLIYYSQIVNDFQKGDIAEGYSVSREKKESFPLTVTSAQKNPTAFYLCASSIDPWTGADTEAFFGQGTRLTVV.

This clonotype was counted once. The chain couples TRBV7-9 to TRBJ1-2, with 8 bases that match TRBD1. The CDR3 consists of 14 residues. Germline V CDR1 and CDR2: SEHNR, FQNEAQ (reference sequence). V shed 1 base, J shed 8 bases, and the junction held 6 bases outside the gene matches. In DNA form, the CDR3 reads TGTGCCAGCAGCTTAGACAGGGGGTCGGAGGGCTACACCTTC. Translated, it gives CASSLDRGSEGYTF. Looking up the rest from reference TRBV7-9 and TRBJ1-2 gives the full variable domain: DTGVSQNPRHKITKRGQNVTFRCDPISEHNRLYWYRQTLGQGPEFLTYFQNEAQLEKSRLLSDRFSAERPKGSFSTLEIQRTEQGDSAMYLCASSLDRGSEGYTFGSGTRLTVV.

The chain carries TRBV19 and TRBJ2-2; 7 bases match TRBD2. This CDR3 spans 16 amino acids. Germline CDR1 is LNHDA and CDR2 is SQIVND (reference sequence). The CDR3 nucleotides are TGTGCAGTACTACAACCGGGAGGACGGACCACCGGGGAGCTGTTTTTT. It translates to CAVLQPGGRTTGELFF.

This clonotype was seen many times. The V gene is TRBV10-3, the J gene TRBJ1-5, with 8 bases fitting TRBD1. The CDR3 loop spans 13 amino acids. Germline loops: CDR1 ENHRY, CDR2 SYGVKD. Losses at the gene ends were 6 bases for V and 5 bases for J; bases not matched to a gene: 3. The CDR3 DNA is TGTGCCATCAGGACGGACAGGGATCAGCCCCAGCATTTT. Amino acids: CAIRTDRDQPQHF.

In this sample, this clonotype turned up a few times. An end of the junction differs from the germline gene, which may be a read error. This rearrangement joins TRBV10-3 to TRBJ2-7; no reliable D call. The V gene's germline CDR1 is ENHRY and CDR2 SYGVKD. This CDR3 has 15 residues. In DNA, the CDR3 is TGTGCCAGCAGTTACTCCCCCGCGGACTCCTACGAGCAGTACTTC. Its translation: CASSYSPADSYEQYF.

The chain recombines TRBV20-1 with TRBJ2-7; D not resolved. Per the germline V gene, CDR1 is DFQATT and CDR2 is SNEGSKA (reference sequence). The CDR3 has 13 residues. The germline V and J ends were trimmed by 3 bases and 3 bases, with 12 bases remaining between them. The CDR3 protein is CSASGVLGYEQYF. CDR3 nucleotides: TGCAGTGCTAGTGGGGTTCTTGGCTACGAGCAGTACTTC.

V usage is TRBV7-9 and J usage is TRBJ2-7, with 9 bases identical to TRBD1. Per the germline V gene, CDR1 is SEHNR and CDR2 is FQNEAQ (reference sequence). V trimming: 5 bases; J trimming: 3 bases; junction bases outside the gene matches: 5. The CDR3 has 14 residues. The DNA of the CDR3 is TGTGCCAGCAGCCGGACAGGGGAAATCTACGAGCAGTACTTC. This gives the protein CASSRTGEIYEQYF.

The chain links TRBV5-6 to TRBJ2-6, with 7 positions matching TRBD1. The V segment lost 4 bases and the J segment 1 base; nucleotides outside the gene matches: 8. The CDR3 covers 17 residues. Germline lookup yields CDR1 SGHDT and CDR2 YYEEEE. The CDR3 protein is CASSPGDRRSGANVLTF. The CDR3 DNA reads TGTGCCAGCAGCCCAGGGGACAGACGTTCTGGGGCCAACGTCCTGACTTTC.

The chain uses TRBV5-4 and TRBJ2-5; D gene uncertain. V lost 6 bases to trimming and J lost 3 bases, with 9 bases between them. The CDR3 runs 12 residues. Germline-derived CDR1 and CDR2 are SGHNT and YYREEE (reference sequence). The CDR3 region is CASNLPEETQYF. The CDR3 coding sequence is TGTGCCAGCAATCTCCCTGAAGAGACCCAGTACTTC.

The sample holds many counts of this clonotype. The CDR3 reads CASSSSSGEQYF. CDR3 bases: TGTGCCAGCAGCTCCTCCTCGGGCGAGCAGTACTTC. V and J are TRBV11-2 and TRBJ2-7; D is uncertain. CDR1 SGHAT and CDR2 FQNNGV come from the germline V gene. The CDR3 extends over 12 amino acids. V lost 4 bases to trimming and J lost 6 bases, with 10 bases between them.

This clonotype was observed a handful of times. The chain combines TRBV19 with TRBJ2-2; 15 bases line up with TRBD2. Trimming took 4 bases from V and 7 from J; bases not matched to a gene: 4. The germline V gene encodes CDR1 LNHDA and CDR2 SQIVND (reference sequence). This CDR3 region has 16 residues. The DNA for the CDR3 is TGTGCCAGTAGTACGGGGACTAGCGGGGGGCGCGGGGAGCTGTTTTTT. This translates into CASSTGTSGGRGELFF.

The J gene is TRBJ2-5, the V gene TRBV29-1, with 7 bases matching TRBD1. This CDR3 comprises 13 residues. Germline loops: CDR1 SQVTM, CDR2 ANQGSEA. With V trimmed by 4 bases and J by 5 bases, 7 bases remained unmatched. This CDR3 is CSVGGQHEETQYF. The CDR3 coding sequence is TGCAGCGTTGGGGGACAGCATGAGGAGACCCAGTACTTC.

This chain joins TRBV10-3 and TRBJ2-7; 11 bases match TRBD2. Germline lookup yields CDR1 ENHRY and CDR2 SYGVKD. This CDR3 region has 14 residues. V was clipped by 10 bases and J by 6 bases; unmatched bases: 11. Here the CDR3 reads CASRDSGGAREQYF. The DNA for the CDR3 is TGTGCCAGCAGAGATAGCGGGGGGGCCCGCGAGCAGTACTTC.

The J gene is TRBJ1-1, the V gene TRBV7-9; D ambiguous. This CDR3 has 13 amino acids. The ends were cut back, 5 bases at V and 6 bases at J, with 13 bases in the middle. The V gene's germline CDR1 is SEHNR and CDR2 FQNEAQ (reference sequence). This chain's CDR3 is CASSPPPVPEAFF. CDR3 in DNA: TGTGCCAGCAGCCCCCCCCCAGTCCCTGAAGCTTTCTTT.

Points on this clonotype: A much larger clone lies a single base off, so this may be a read error. The chain has TRBV29-1 and TRBJ1-4; D gene uncertain. This CDR3 is 12 amino acids long. Trimming pared 7 bases from V and 3 bases from J, leaving 9 bases between. Germline values: CDR1 SQVTM, CDR2 ANQGSEA. CDR3 loop: CSAESANEKLFF. DNA for the CDR3: TGCAGCGCCGAATCGGCTAATGAAAAACTGTTTTTT.

The chain joins TRBV20-1 to TRBJ1-3; D perhaps matches TRBD1 (6 bases). From germline, CDR1 is DFQATT and CDR2 SNEGSKA (reference sequence). The CDR3 is made up of 12 amino acids. V was clipped by 6 bases and J by 6 bases, with 12 bases between them. As DNA, the CDR3 is TGCAGTGCCCGGGGACATGCAAACACCATATATTTT. Translated: CSARGHANTIYF.

This rearrangement joins TRBV7-6 to TRBJ1-2; D unresolved. Trimming pared 5 bases from V and 4 bases from J, leaving 11 bases between. The germline V gene encodes CDR1 SGHVS and CDR2 FNYEAQ. The CDR3 spans 13 residues. CDR3 loop: CASSLISFYGYTF. CDR3 nucleotide sequence: TGTGCCAGCAGCCTAATAAGCTTCTATGGCTACACCTTC.